This T cell receptor beta chain was sequenced for a study of T cells in localized non-small cell lung cancer. Regarding the study as a whole: A median approximately 57 of the top 100 tumor clones appeared in adjacent lung. Longer overall survival was associated with a higher density of T cells in the blood.

Germline CDR1 reads MNHGY; CDR2 reads SAAAGT. Losses at the gene ends were 8 bases for V and 5 bases for J; bases not matched to a gene: 7. The CDR3 covers 13 residues. The repertoire was sequenced with immunoSEQ multiplex PCR; TCRdb's copy has only in-frame clones and lacks some. The sample has about 3,400 clones, 20% to 25% seen once. Remarks on this clone: No antigen is known for it.

The input for sequencing was lung tumor tissue, taken before any cancer treatment. This TCR was sampled from a man between 40 and 75 years old with stage II squamous cell lung carcinoma. The chain recombines TRBV6-8 with TRBJ2-7; 9 bases align to TRBD1. The DNA for the CDR3 is TGTGCCAGCTTTACAGGGGGCGGAGACGAGCAGTACTTC. Its protein is CASFTGGGDEQYF.